These 21 T cell receptor beta chains originate from one sample sequenced in a study of cytomegalovirus exposure and HLA in healthy donors. Some clones are missing from TCRdb's copy, which holds only in-frame ones; the method was immunoSEQ multiplex PCR. The sample yields hundreds of thousands of clones, roughly 89% seen once. The material sequenced was PBMCs. The receptors come from a man aged 18 to 29 in good health and CMV-seronegative.

This chain connects TRBV14 to TRBJ1-2; no firm D call. Germline CDR1 SGHDN, CDR2 FVKESK. The CDR3 contains 14 residues. V gave up 1 base and J gave up 8 bases, with 14 bases separating them. The CDR3 here is CASSQGAETWGYTF. CDR3 DNA sequence: TGTGCCAGCAGCCAAGGGGCAGAAACTTGGGGCTACACCTTC.

This clone was detected only once. The chain carries TRBV5-4 and TRBJ1-2, with 7 bases lining up with TRBD1. The CDR3 runs 16 residues. Trimming at V came to 4 bases and at J to 0 bases, leaving 9 bases not matched to a gene. The V gene's germline CDR1 is SGHNT and CDR2 YYREEE (reference sequence). CDR3 bases: TGTGCCAGCAGCCCCGGGACAGACGCATCTAACTATGGCTACACCTTC. This translates into CASSPGTDASNYGYTF.

This clone was detected a few times. The genes are TRBV7-2 and TRBJ1-5; D uncertain. Trimming stripped 4 bases from V and 4 bases from J, with 8 bases between. Germline lookup yields CDR1 SGHTA and CDR2 FQGNSA. The CDR3 has 13 residues. The chain's CDR3 is CASSSNRNQPQHF. CDR3 DNA: TGTGCCAGCAGCTCTAACCGAAATCAGCCCCAGCATTTT.

The V gene is TRBV5-8, the J gene TRBJ1-5; no definite D call. Between the trimmed V and J ends, which lost 1 base and 7 bases, there was a span of 15 bases. CDR3 size: 15 residues. CDR1 SGHTS and CDR2 YDEGEE come from the germline V gene. CDR3 amino acids: CASSLSQVIGQPQHF. The CDR3 DNA reads TGTGCCAGCAGCTTGTCCCAGGTCATCGGCCAGCCCCAGCATTTT.

Concerning this clone itself: Other nucleotide sequences from this sample produce the same CDR3. J is TRBJ1-2 and V is TRBV27; D might be TRBD1 (5 bases). Germline assignment: CDR1 MNHEY and CDR2 SMNVEV (reference sequence). CDR3 length: 13 amino acids. V was clipped by 3 bases and J by 2 bases, with 7 bases between them. The CDR3 reads CASSLGGNYGYTF. The CDR3 DNA follows: TGTGCCAGCAGTTTGGGGGGGAACTATGGCTACACCTTC.

The chain uses TRBV5-1 and TRBJ1-6; D gene ambiguous. Germline V CDR1 and CDR2: SGHRS, YFSETQ. The CDR3 has 17 amino acids. Deletions cut 4 bases from V and 5 bases from J, with 19 bases between. The CDR3 DNA follows: TGCGCCAGCAGCCAAGGACCCGAAAAGGGAGATAATTCACCCCTCCACTTT. The encoded protein is CASSQGPEKGDNSPLHF.

This sequence joins TRBV11-2 and TRBJ1-1, with TRBD1 identical over 9 bases. The germline CDR1 and CDR2 sequences are SGHAT and FQNNGV. There are 16 residues in the CDR3. V was pared by 1 base and J by 4 bases, with 7 bases of the junction left unmatched. The CDR3 region is CASSLAWTGAGTEAFF. The CDR3 DNA sequence: TGTGCCAGCAGCTTAGCTTGGACAGGGGCTGGCACTGAAGCTTTCTTT.

V gene TRBV28 combines with J gene TRBJ1-6, with unresolved D. Germline V gives CDR1 MDHEN, CDR2 SYDVKM. The CDR3 spans 14 residues. V was trimmed by 5 bases and J by 7 bases, leaving 12 bases between them. As DNA, the CDR3 is TGTGCCAGCAGTCTAACCGGGTCCAATTCACCCCTCCACTTT. Translating it yields CASSLTGSNSPLHF.

The chain combines TRBV30 with TRBJ1-1; maybe TRBD1 (5 bases). Per germline, CDR1 GTSNPN and CDR2 SVGIG (reference sequence). Deletions cut 1 base from V and 6 bases from J, with 6 bases between. This CDR3 is built from 11 residues. The CDR3 DNA reads as TGTGCCTGGAGTGGGGGGGCTGAAGCTTTCTTT. Protein product: CAWSGGAEAFF.

This chain uses TRBV4-2 with TRBJ2-2; D is possibly TRBD1 (6 bases). Germline V gene lookup returns CDR1 LGHNA and CDR2 YNFKEQ. Trimming took off 1 base at V and 3 bases at J, with 18 bases between the two ends. The length of the CDR3 is 18 residues. CDR3 sequence (DNA): TGTGCCAGCAGCCAAGCCTTCAGACAGGATCGGGACACCGGGGAGCTGTTTTTT. This encodes CASSQAFRQDRDTGELFF.

The V call is TRBV14, the J call TRBJ1-2; D unclear. The CDR3 length is 12 residues. Germline CDR1 reads SGHDN; CDR2 reads FVKESK. The ends were cut back, 1 base at V and 7 bases at J, with 7 bases in the middle. This chain's CDR3 is CASSQALVGYTF. The CDR3, as DNA: TGTGCCAGCAGCCAAGCCCTCGTTGGCTACACCTTC.

The gene calls are TRBV5-4 and TRBJ2-3; 14 nucleotides match TRBD2. Losses at the gene ends were 4 bases for V and 2 bases for J; bases not matched to a gene: 6. The germline V gene encodes CDR1 SGHNT and CDR2 YYREEE (reference sequence). There are 17 residues in the CDR3. Here the CDR3 reads CASSPGLAGGNTDTQYF. CDR3 coding DNA: TGTGCCAGCAGCCCCGGACTAGCGGGAGGTAACACAGATACGCAGTATTTT.

The V gene is TRBV28, the J gene TRBJ1-1; possibly TRBD1 for D (5 bases). Looked up from germline, CDR1 is MDHEN and CDR2 is SYDVKM. V was clipped by 9 bases and J by 2 bases, with 16 bases between them. CDR3 size: 14 residues. CDR3 sequence: CASRQHRVNTEAFF. CDR3 nucleotide sequence: TGTGCCAGTCGACAGCACCGGGTCAACACTGAAGCTTTCTTT.

Details on this clone: One end of the junction varies from germline; a read error may be responsible. The chain combines TRBV7-7 with TRBJ2-1; tentatively, D is TRBD1 (6 bases). Per germline, CDR1 SSHAT and CDR2 FNYEAQ (reference sequence). This CDR3 has 14 residues. The CDR3 DNA reads as TGTGCTAGCAGCTTAGGGGGTGTTGGGGCTGAGCAGTTCTTC. The encoded protein is CASSLGGVGAEQFF.

Concerning this clone itself: The junction departs from the called germline gene at one end, perhaps through a read error. The J gene is TRBJ2-5, the V gene TRBV7-7; 8 bases are shared with TRBD1. CDR3 length: 15 residues. Germline V gene sequence: CDR1 SSHAT, CDR2 FNYEAQ (reference sequence). The DNA for the CDR3 is TGTGCTAGCAGCCAAATGACAGGGGCGGAAGAGACCCAGTACTTC. This gives the protein CASSQMTGAEETQYF.

The CDR3 loop reads CASFLLAGGPVGELFF. In nucleotides, the CDR3 is TGTGCCAGCTTCCTCCTAGCGGGGGGCCCTGTCGGGGAGCTGTTTTTT. The chain carries TRBV4-2 and TRBJ2-2, with 11 bases fitting TRBD2. The CDR3 consists of 16 residues. V was clipped by 8 bases and J by 7 bases; unmatched bases: 12. Germline CDR1 reads LGHNA; CDR2 reads YNFKEQ.

J is TRBJ2-3 and V is TRBV7-2; D gene unclear. CDR3 length: 12 residues. Looked up from germline, CDR1 is SGHTA and CDR2 is FQGNSA. The V gene lost 5 bases and the J gene lost 4 bases, with 7 bases spanning the gap. The CDR3 DNA follows: TGTGCCAGCAGCCGTGTAGCAGATACGCAGTATTTT. Translated, it gives CASSRVADTQYF.

Only a few counts were recorded for this clone. The CDR3: CASSPTDRGEKLFF. The DNA of the CDR3 is TGTGCCAGCAGCCCGACAGACCGAGGTGAAAAACTGTTTTTT. The chain uses TRBV7-9 and TRBJ1-4, with a weak D call TRBD1 (5 bases). V dropped 5 bases and J dropped 7 bases, with 14 bases sitting between them. Per the germline V gene, CDR1 is SEHNR and CDR2 is FQNEAQ (reference sequence). There are 14 residues in the CDR3.

The rearrangement links TRBV18 to TRBJ2-7, with D possibly being TRBD1 (6 bases). Trimming removed 0 bases from V and 1 base from J, with 10 bases in between. CDR1 KGHSH and CDR2 LQKENI come from the germline V gene. The CDR3 sequence is 15 residues long. In nucleotides, the CDR3 is TGTGCCAGCTCACCACCAAACGGACAGTCCTACGAGCAGTACTTC. Protein product: CASSPPNGQSYEQYF.

V usage is TRBV29-1 and J usage is TRBJ2-6, with unresolved D. The germline gives CDR1 SQVTM, CDR2 ANQGSEA. Trimming pared 6 bases from V and 0 bases from J, leaving 9 bases between. CDR3 size: 14 residues. The chain's CDR3 is CSVPSFSGANVLTF. The DNA for the CDR3 is TGCAGCGTCCCCTCTTTCTCTGGGGCCAACGTCCTGACTTTC.

A single count supports this clone. The chain carries TRBV7-9 and TRBJ1-3, with D maybe TRBD1 (5 bases). The CDR3 extends over 15 amino acids. CDR1 is SEHNR, CDR2 FQNEAQ, per germline (reference sequence). Trimming stripped 4 bases from V and 0 bases from J, with 10 bases between. CDR3 amino acids: CASSSRGDSGNTIYF. DNA for the CDR3: TGTGCCAGCAGCTCCCGGGGGGACTCTGGAAACACCATATATTTT.